This T cell receptor (beta chain) was sequenced in a study of OX40 agonist ivuxolimab in advanced cancers. Study results and limitations: Expansion of clones was among the lowest in partial responders at 0.1-3.0 mg/kg.

Per the germline V gene, CDR1 is LNHDA and CDR2 is SQIVND (reference sequence). The CDR3 totals 14 residues. V shed 1 base, J shed 7 bases, and the junction held 6 bases outside the gene matches. The assay was immunoSEQ multiplex PCR, and TCRdb's table has in-frame clones only and misses some. The sample has 90,000 to 100,000 clones; 87% are singletons. About this clone: Antigen: not known.

The source of this sequence is an adult with an advanced solid tumor such as melanoma, head and neck, liver or kidney cancer. Sample: CD4+ or CD8+ T cells sorted from blood, taken in a trial of the OX40 agonist ivuxolimab. V usage is TRBV19 and J usage is TRBJ1-2; 7 nucleotides align to TRBD1. The CDR3 protein is CASSIVGGGGGYTF. In DNA, the CDR3 is TGTGCCAGTAGTATAGTTGGAGGGGGCGGTGGCTACACCTTC.